The subject of this entry is one TCR beta chain. No antigen is known for it. Every sampled donor was Caucasian and healthy. Trimming removed 0 bases at V and 3 bases at J, with 9 bases between. The germline V gene encodes CDR1 KGHSH and CDR2 LQKENI. The CDR3 length is 14 residues. This specimen comes from a study of identical twins. Study-wide points: For cord blood, abundant beta clonotypes had fewer insertions, unlike memory repertoires, which showed none.

TCRdb reprocessed the 5' RACE reads with MiXCR, giving one entry per CDR3 protein. The data hold about 280,000 distinct CDR3 sequences, with roughly 8.6% observed a single time. These data also featured in a second study, about yellow fever vaccine responses in identical twins.

The chain is built from TRBV18 and TRBJ2-7, with no clear D. This receptor was obtained from a woman between 18 and 30 years old in good health. Source material: memory (CD45RO+) T cells sorted from blood. CDR3 nucleotides: TGTGCCAGCTCACCACCTGGGCTGGGCTACGAGCAGTACTTC. It specifies CASSPPGLGYEQYF.